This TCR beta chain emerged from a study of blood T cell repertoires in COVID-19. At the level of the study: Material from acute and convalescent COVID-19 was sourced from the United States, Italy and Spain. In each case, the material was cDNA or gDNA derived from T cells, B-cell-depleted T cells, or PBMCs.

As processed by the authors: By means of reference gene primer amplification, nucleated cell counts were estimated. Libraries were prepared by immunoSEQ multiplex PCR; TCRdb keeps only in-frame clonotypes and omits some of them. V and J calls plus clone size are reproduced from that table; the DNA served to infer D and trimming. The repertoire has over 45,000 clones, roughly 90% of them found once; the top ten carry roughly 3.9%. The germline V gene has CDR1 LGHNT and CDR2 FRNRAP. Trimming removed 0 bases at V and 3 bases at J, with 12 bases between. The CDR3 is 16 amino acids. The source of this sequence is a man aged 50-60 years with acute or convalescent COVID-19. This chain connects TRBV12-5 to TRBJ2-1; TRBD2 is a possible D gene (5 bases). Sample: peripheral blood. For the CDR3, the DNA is TGTGCTAGTGGTTTGGTACTTGGGGAGAACTACAATGAGCAGTTCTTC. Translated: CASGLVLGENYNEQFF. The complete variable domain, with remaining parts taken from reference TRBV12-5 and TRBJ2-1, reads DARVTQTPRHKVTEMGQEVTMRCQPILGHNTVFWYRQTMMQGLELLAYFRNRAPLDDSGMPKDRFSAEMPDATLATLKIQPSEPRDSAVYFCASGLVLGENYNEQFFGPGTRLTVL.